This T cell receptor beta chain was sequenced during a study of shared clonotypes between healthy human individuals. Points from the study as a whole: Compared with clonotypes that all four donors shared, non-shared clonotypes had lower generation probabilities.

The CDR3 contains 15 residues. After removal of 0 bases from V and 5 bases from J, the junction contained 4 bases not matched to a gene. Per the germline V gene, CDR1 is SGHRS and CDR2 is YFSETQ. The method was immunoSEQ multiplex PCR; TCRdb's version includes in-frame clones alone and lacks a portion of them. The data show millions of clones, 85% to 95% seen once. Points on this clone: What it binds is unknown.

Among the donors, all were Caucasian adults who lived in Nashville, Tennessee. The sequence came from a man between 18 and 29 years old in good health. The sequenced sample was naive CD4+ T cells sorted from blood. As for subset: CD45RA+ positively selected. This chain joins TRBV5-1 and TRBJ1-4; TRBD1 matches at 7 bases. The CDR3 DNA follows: TGCGCCAGCAGCTTGGCCACAGGGGTGAATGAAAAACTGTTTTTT. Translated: CASSLATGVNEKLFF.